One and the same sample provided the 18 T cell receptor beta chains below, sequenced in a study of shared clonotypes between healthy human individuals. Profiled with immunoSEQ multiplex PCR; TCRdb holds only in-frame clones, not every one. This table holds 1.6 million or so clones, roughly 96% found once. The sequencing sample was made of naive CD4+ T cells sorted from blood. Sample subset: CD45RA+ positively selected. All receptors come from a man aged 25 to 40 in good health.

CDR3 sequence reads: CASSYGPPRIEQYF. The CDR3 region has the DNA TGTGCCAGCAGTTACGGACCTCCTCGGATCGAGCAGTACTTC. This chain links TRBV6-5 with TRBJ2-7; D is uncertain. The CDR3 spans 14 residues. The V end was cut by 2 bases, the J end by 6 bases, with 14 bases between. CDR1 is MNHEY, CDR2 SVGAGI, per germline.

The V gene is TRBV6-1, the J gene TRBJ2-7, with 12 bases identical to TRBD2. The CDR3 runs 12 residues. From germline, CDR1 is MNHNS and CDR2 SASEGT. Losses at the gene ends were 11 bases for V and 4 bases for J; bases not matched to a gene: 3. CDR3 bases: TGTGCCGGAGGACTAGCGGGGTACGAGCAGTACTTC. As protein: CAGGLAGYEQYF.

V and J are TRBV28 and TRBJ2-1; no reliable D call. The CDR3 spans 12 residues. Germline-derived CDR1 and CDR2 are MDHEN and SYDVKM. Trimming took 2 bases from V and 10 from J, leaving 9 bases between them. The CDR3 bases are TGTGCCAGCAGTTTACTTTTGCGCGAGCAGTTCTTC. Translated, it gives CASSLLLREQFF. The full variable domain, its missing parts supplied by reference TRBV28 and TRBJ2-1, is DVKVTQSSRYLVKRTGEKVFLECVQDMDHENMFWYRQDPGLGLRLIYFSYDVKMKEKGDIPEGYSVSREKKERFSLILESASTNQTSMYLCASSLLLREQFFGPGTRLTVL.

The CDR3 loop reads CASTRGLDLGDTQYF. As DNA, the CDR3 is TGTGCCAGCACCAGGGGACTAGACTTAGGGGATACGCAGTATTTT. The V and J genes are TRBV5-4 and TRBJ2-3, with 8 bases that match TRBD2. J gave up 6 bases and V 6 bases, and 12 bases lay outside the gene matches. This CDR3 spans 15 amino acids. In germline, CDR1 is SGHNT, CDR2 YYREEE (reference sequence).

The chain combines TRBV6-5 with TRBJ1-4, with unresolved D. CDR1 MNHEY and CDR2 SVGAGI come from the germline V gene. This CDR3 region has 14 residues. V dropped 3 bases and J dropped 8 bases, with 13 bases sitting between them. The CDR3 loop is CASSYEGGREKLFF. For the CDR3, the DNA is TGTGCCAGCAGTTATGAGGGAGGGAGGGAAAAACTGTTTTTT.

The V call is TRBV28, the J call TRBJ1-5; no firm D call. The germline V gene encodes CDR1 MDHEN and CDR2 SYDVKM. V lost 6 bases, J lost 4 bases, and 19 bases lay in between. The CDR3 is 16 residues long. The CDR3 DNA follows: TGTGCCAGCAGCGGGTCAATAGGGCACCTTAATCAGCCCCAGCATTTT. Translation gives CASSGSIGHLNQPQHF.

J is TRBJ1-1 and V is TRBV18; 9 positions match TRBD1. This CDR3 comprises 15 residues. Germline V gives CDR1 KGHSH, CDR2 LQKENI. The V gene end was trimmed by 3 bases and the J gene end by 5 bases; junction bases not matched to a gene: 7. CDR3 bases: TGTGCCAGCTCACCCGCCGGGACAGGGAATACTGAAGCTTTCTTT. Protein sequence: CASSPAGTGNTEAFF.

The chain has TRBV7-9 and TRBJ2-6; tentatively, D is TRBD1 (6 bases). The germline V and J ends were trimmed by 4 bases and 2 bases, with 9 bases remaining between them. This CDR3 region has 15 residues. In germline, CDR1 is SEHNR, CDR2 FQNEAQ (reference sequence). CDR3 bases: TGTGCCAGCAGCTCCAGGGGTACTGGGGCCAACGTCCTGACTTTC. It codes for CASSSRGTGANVLTF.

The chain has TRBV5-1 and TRBJ1-4; D unresolved. The CDR3 loop spans 15 amino acids. Germline assignment: CDR1 SGHRS and CDR2 YFSETQ. V lost 3 bases and J 7 bases, leaving 16 bases between the germline ends. The CDR3 sequence: CASSSGLLISEKLFF. CDR3 bases: TGCGCCAGCAGCTCAGGACTGCTGATAAGTGAAAAACTGTTTTTT.

This clone was seen once. The J gene is TRBJ2-1, the V gene TRBV7-6; D possibly corresponds to TRBD2 (7 bases). This CDR3 has 17 residues. The germline CDR1 and CDR2 sequences are SGHVS and FNYEAQ. The V and J ends lost 1 base and 5 bases respectively, with 18 bases between them. DNA for the CDR3: TGTGCCAGCAGCTTAGGTATTAGGGGGGGGCGGAACAATGAGCAGTTCTTC. This gives the protein CASSLGIRGGRNNEQFF.

V gene TRBV6-6 combines with J gene TRBJ2-7, with a possible D match to TRBD1 (5 bases). There are 14 residues in the CDR3. Germline CDR1 and CDR2: MNHNY and SVGAGI (reference sequence). Between the trimmed V and J ends, which lost 3 bases and 2 bases, there was a span of 11 bases. The CDR3 protein is CASSYGQGAYEQYF. CDR3 DNA: TGTGCCAGCAGTTATGGACAAGGAGCCTACGAGCAGTACTTC.

The V gene is TRBV6-1, the J gene TRBJ2-3; D not resolved. CDR1 and CDR2 (germline): MNHNS, SASEGT. The V gene lost 5 bases and the J gene lost 0 bases, with 12 bases spanning the gap. CDR3 length: 15 amino acids. The CDR3 sequence: CASSPLRASTDTQYF. DNA for the CDR3: TGTGCCAGCAGTCCTCTACGCGCCAGCACAGATACGCAGTATTTT.

About this clone: The same CDR3 also results from other DNA sequences found in this sample. The CDR3 bases are TGTGCCAGCAGCTTGCGGGGGGAAGAGACCCAGTACTTC. This encodes CASSLRGEETQYF. The chain couples TRBV7-2 to TRBJ2-5; 8 positions agree with TRBD2. The CDR3 extends over 13 amino acids. V lost 3 bases to trimming and J lost 3 bases; unmatched junction nucleotides: 0. The germline CDR1 and CDR2 sequences are SGHTA and FQGNSA.

Written as DNA, the CDR3 is TGTGCCACCAGCAGAGGCTCTCTTGGGCGGACCACAGATACGCAGTATTTT. Translating it yields CATSRGSLGRTTDTQYF. This chain uses TRBV15 with TRBJ2-3; D not certain. The CDR3 sequence is 17 residues long. The V gene's germline CDR1 is LNHNV and CDR2 YYDKDF (reference sequence). The ends were cut back, 1 base at V and 2 bases at J, with 16 bases in the middle.

CDR3 sequence: CASSPDRQETQYF. The CDR3 nucleotides read TGTGCCAGCTCACCAGACAGGCAAGAGACCCAGTACTTC. The chain links TRBV18 to TRBJ2-5; tentative D call: TRBD1 (6 bases). This CDR3 region has 13 residues. From germline, CDR1 is KGHSH and CDR2 LQKENI. V gave up 2 bases and J gave up 2 bases, with 6 bases separating them.

The chain has TRBV5-1 and TRBJ2-5; 8 bases line up with TRBD1. Germline CDR1 SGHRS, CDR2 YFSETQ. J lost 5 bases, V lost 0 bases, and 9 bases had no gene match. This CDR3 has 16 amino acids. The CDR3 bases are TGCGCCAGCAGCTTGGATGCAGGGGGCGGCTCGGAGACCCAGTACTTC. Amino acids: CASSLDAGGGSETQYF.

V and J are TRBV6-1 and TRBJ2-1; tentatively, D is TRBD2 (6 bases). With 6 bases removed from V and 8 bases from J, the gap between germline ends came to 17 bases. Germline V CDR1 and CDR2: MNHNS, SASEGT. This CDR3 spans 14 amino acids. DNA of the CDR3: TGTGCCAGCAGCGGACTAAGCGCCTTGTATGAGCAGTTCTTC. This sequence encodes CASSGLSALYEQFF.

The chain uses TRBV5-1 and TRBJ2-3; 13 bases fit TRBD2. In germline, CDR1 is SGHRS, CDR2 YFSETQ. V shed 3 bases, J shed 0 bases, and the junction held 7 bases outside the gene matches. The CDR3 is made up of 18 amino acids. The CDR3, as DNA: TGCGCCAGCAGCTCCTTACTAGCGGGAGGGCTAAGCACAGATACGCAGTATTTT. This sequence encodes CASSSLLAGGLSTDTQYF.